This TCR beta chain was observed in a study of T cells in Graves' hyperthyroidism and ophthalmopathy. Researchers took RNA transcripts and amplified the TCR beta CDR3 regions from them. An initial round of RT-PCR targeting the TCR CDR3 relied on the HTBI primer set. TCRdb used MiXCR to reprocess the multiplex PCR reads, holding one entry per CDR3 protein. The sample holds some 400,000 distinct CDR3 sequences, about 15% seen once. Trimming took 4 bases from V and 7 from J, leaving 14 bases between them. Germline assignment: CDR1 SNHLY and CDR2 FYNNEI. The CDR3 covers 13 residues. The receptor was isolated from a woman between 55 and 75 years old with Graves' hyperthyroidism. The V call is TRBV2, the J call TRBJ2-7; the D gene is possibly TRBD2 (5 bases). Sequenced material: blood. The CDR3 coding sequence is TGTGCCAGCAGTGGAGACACTTCGGGGGAGCAGTACTTC. It is translated as CASSGDTSGEQYF.